These 10 T cell receptor beta chains originate from one sample sequenced in a study of cytomegalovirus exposure and HLA in healthy donors. This table comes from immunoSEQ multiplex PCR, and its TCRdb copy is limited to in-frame clones, with some not included. The table includes hundreds of thousands of clones, about nine tenths detected once. Sequencing was done on a sample of PBMCs. The source of these receptors is a young woman in good health and CMV-seronegative.

As to this clone: Mismatch with germline at one junction end may stem from a read error. V is TRBV2 and J is TRBJ2-7; TRBD2 aligns across 14 bases. Germline lookup yields CDR1 SNHLY and CDR2 FYNNEI. This CDR3 has 15 amino acids. For the CDR3, the DNA is TGTGCCAGGGGGGTCACCGGGACTAGCGGGAGAGTTGACGGATTC. Translating it yields CARGVTGTSGRVDGF. The entire variable domain, with the rest obtained from reference TRBV2 and TRBJ2-7, is as follows: EPEVTQTPSHQVTQMGQEVILRCVPISNHLYFYWYRQILGQKVEFLVSFYNNEISEKSEIFDDQFSVERPDGSNFTLKIRSTKLEDSAMYFCARGVTGTSGRVDGFGPGTRLTVT.

The DNA of the CDR3 is TGTGCCAGCAGCTTAGGGGGGGGACGAGGCTACGAGCAGTACTTC. It is translated as CASSLGGGRGYEQYF. The rearrangement uses TRBV11-2 and TRBJ2-7; 7 bases align to TRBD2. CDR1 and CDR2 from the germline V gene are SGHAT and FQNNGV. This CDR3 spans 15 amino acids. The J segment lost 3 bases and the V segment lost 1 base, leaving 6 bases of the junction unmatched.

V gene TRBV5-4 combines with J gene TRBJ2-1; D is uncertain. Germline V gene sequence: CDR1 SGHNT, CDR2 YYREEE (reference sequence). V dropped 0 bases and J dropped 1 base, with 5 bases sitting between them. This CDR3 has 14 amino acids. The CDR3 is CASSLGTSYNEQFF. CDR3 bases: TGTGCCAGCAGCTTGGGTACTTCCTACAATGAGCAGTTCTTC.

This rearrangement joins TRBV27 to TRBJ1-1; possibly TRBD1 for D (6 bases). The CDR3 spans 15 residues. Germline assignment: CDR1 MNHEY and CDR2 SMNVEV (reference sequence). V was shortened by 5 bases and J by 7 bases, with 20 bases between the two germline ends. For the CDR3, the DNA is TGTGCCAGCAGTCCCAGGGACACCAATAACCGTGAAGCTTTCTTT. Translating gives CASSPRDTNNREAFF.

The V and J genes are TRBV6-1 and TRBJ1-2; TRBD1 matches 9 bases. From germline, CDR1 is MNHNS and CDR2 SASEGT. V shed 7 bases, J shed 8 bases, and the junction held 11 bases outside the gene matches. The CDR3 extends over 14 amino acids. CDR3 sequence (DNA): TGTGCCAGCACCATGACAGGGGGACTCCTGGGCTACACCTTC. This translates into CASTMTGGLLGYTF.

This rearrangement joins TRBV7-9 to TRBJ2-7; D is ambiguous. With 3 bases removed from V and 6 bases from J, the gap between germline ends came to 9 bases. The CDR3 is made up of 12 amino acids. CDR1 is SEHNR, CDR2 FQNEAQ, per germline (reference sequence). The CDR3 region has the DNA TGTGCCAGCAGCTTGGCCTTACGCGAGCAGTACTTC. Protein product: CASSLALREQYF. Combining the CDR3 with reference TRBV7-9 and TRBJ2-7 gives the whole variable domain DTGVSQNPRHKITKRGQNVTFRCDPISEHNRLYWYRQTLGQGPEFLTYFQNEAQLEKSRLLSDRFSAERPKGSFSTLEIQRTEQGDSAMYLCASSLALREQYFGPGTRLTVT.

This clone has a handful of counts. The rearrangement joins TRBV4-1 to TRBJ1-2; D unclear. Per the germline V gene, CDR1 is MGHRA and CDR2 is YSYEKL. The CDR3 is made up of 14 amino acids. Trimming shortened V by 4 bases and J by 7 bases, and 16 bases separated the two germline ends. CDR3 DNA: TGCGCCAGCAGCCCAGCGGGTGAAGGCTTTGGCTACACCTTC. It codes for CASSPAGEGFGYTF.

The chain couples TRBV5-1 to TRBJ1-2; 7 bases align to TRBD1. Germline V gene data show CDR1 as SGHRS and CDR2 as YFSETQ. The CDR3 sequence is 15 residues long. V lost 0 bases to trimming and J lost 6 bases; unmatched junction nucleotides: 8. For the CDR3, the DNA is TGCGCCAGCAGCTTGGCCGGAGGGGGCGGCGATGGCTACACCTTC. This gives the protein CASSLAGGGGDGYTF.

This chain connects TRBV19 to TRBJ1-1; 9 nucleotides align to TRBD1. The CDR3 loop spans 14 amino acids. Looked up from germline, CDR1 is LNHDA and CDR2 is SQIVND (reference sequence). With 6 bases clipped from V and 4 bases from J, the junction kept 6 bases outside the gene matches. The DNA of the CDR3 is TGTGCCAGTAGGCTACAGGGGGCGAGCACTGAAGCTTTCTTT. Its protein product is CASRLQGASTEAFF.

This chain uses TRBV6-1 with TRBJ1-1, with D unclear. The CDR3 contains 13 residues. The V end was cut by 2 bases, the J end by 0 bases, with 4 bases between. Germline assignment: CDR1 MNHNS and CDR2 SASEGT. The CDR3 loop reads CASSEFMNTEAFF. CDR3 bases: TGTGCCAGCAGTGAATTTATGAACACTGAAGCTTTCTTT.